The subject of this entry is one T cell receptor beta chain. Its antigen is still unknown. Germline V CDR1 and CDR2: SNHLY, FYNNEI. CDR3 length: 16 residues. Trimming shortened V by 5 bases and J by 2 bases, and 16 bases separated the two germline ends. The source of the sample is a study of T cell responses to AZD1222 COVID-19 vaccine. Findings of the study overall: Seropositive at baseline were only six or seven AZD1222 recipients. Close to half of all spike-specific TCRs reportedly target regions of the variants that are unmutated. Every sample of the repertoires postdated the peak T cell response. Spike-wide coverage was observed for vaccine-associated CD4 TCRs, with dominant responses at 160-218 and 743-854.

TCRdb keeps only in-frame clones here, not all; method: immunoSEQ multiplex PCR. The sample carries around 150,000 clones, roughly 91% recorded once. The chain joins TRBV2 to TRBJ1-3; D may be TRBD1 (5 bases). The receptor comes from an adult who received the AZD1222 COVID-19 vaccine. This specimen consisted of peripheral blood, obtained 28 days after the second AZD1222 dose. This CDR3 is CASSPRYGAAGNTIYF. The CDR3 nucleotides read TGTGCCAGCAGTCCACGATACGGGGCGGCTGGAAACACCATATATTTT. Drawing the rest from reference TRBV2 and TRBJ1-3, the complete variable domain is EPEVTQTPSHQVTQMGQEVILRCVPISNHLYFYWYRQILGQKVEFLVSFYNNEISEKSEIFDDQFSVERPDGSNFTLKIRSTKLEDSAMYFCASSPRYGAAGNTIYFGEGSWLTVV.